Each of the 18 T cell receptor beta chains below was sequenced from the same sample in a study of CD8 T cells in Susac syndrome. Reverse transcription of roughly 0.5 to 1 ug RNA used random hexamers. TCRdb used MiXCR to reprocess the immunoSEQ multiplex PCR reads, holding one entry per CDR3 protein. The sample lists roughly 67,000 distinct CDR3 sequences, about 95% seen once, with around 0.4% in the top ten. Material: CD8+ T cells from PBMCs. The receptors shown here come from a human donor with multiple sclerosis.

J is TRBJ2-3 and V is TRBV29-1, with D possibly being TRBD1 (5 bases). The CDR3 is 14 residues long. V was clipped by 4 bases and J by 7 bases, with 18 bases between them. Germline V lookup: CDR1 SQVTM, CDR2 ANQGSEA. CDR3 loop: CSVVYRSDINTQYF. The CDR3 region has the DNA TGCAGCGTTGTCTACAGGTCGGATATCAATACGCAGTATTTT.

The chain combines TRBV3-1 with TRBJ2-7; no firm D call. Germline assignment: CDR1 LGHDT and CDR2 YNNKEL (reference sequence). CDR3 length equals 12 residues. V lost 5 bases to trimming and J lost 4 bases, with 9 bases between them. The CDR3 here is CASSSTYYEQYF. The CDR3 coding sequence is TGTGCCAGCAGCTCCACCTATTACGAGCAGTACTTC.

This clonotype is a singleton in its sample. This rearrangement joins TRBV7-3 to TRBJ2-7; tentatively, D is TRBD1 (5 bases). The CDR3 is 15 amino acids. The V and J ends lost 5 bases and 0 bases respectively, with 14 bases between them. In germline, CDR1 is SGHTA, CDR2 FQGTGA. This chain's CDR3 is CASSLGLGPSYEQYF. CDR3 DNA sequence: TGTGCCAGCAGCCTAGGGTTGGGGCCCTCCTACGAGCAGTACTTC.

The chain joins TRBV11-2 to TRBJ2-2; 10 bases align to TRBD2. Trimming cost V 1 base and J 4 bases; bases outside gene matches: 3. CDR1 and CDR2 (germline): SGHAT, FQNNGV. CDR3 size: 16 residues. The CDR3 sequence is CASSLASGSGTGELFF. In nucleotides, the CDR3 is TGTGCCAGCAGCTTAGCTAGCGGGAGTGGCACCGGGGAGCTGTTTTTT.

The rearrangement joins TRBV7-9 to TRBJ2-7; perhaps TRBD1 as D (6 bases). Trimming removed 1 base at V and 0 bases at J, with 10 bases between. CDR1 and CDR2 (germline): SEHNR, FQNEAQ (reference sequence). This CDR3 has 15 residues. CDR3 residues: CASSLGQESSYEQYF. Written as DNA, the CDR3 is TGTGCCAGCAGCTTAGGACAGGAGAGCTCCTACGAGCAGTACTTC. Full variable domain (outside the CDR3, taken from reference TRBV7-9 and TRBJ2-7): DTGVSQNPRHKITKRGQNVTFRCDPISEHNRLYWYRQTLGQGPEFLTYFQNEAQLEKSRLLSDRFSAERPKGSFSTLEIQRTEQGDSAMYLCASSLGQESSYEQYFGPGTRLTVT.

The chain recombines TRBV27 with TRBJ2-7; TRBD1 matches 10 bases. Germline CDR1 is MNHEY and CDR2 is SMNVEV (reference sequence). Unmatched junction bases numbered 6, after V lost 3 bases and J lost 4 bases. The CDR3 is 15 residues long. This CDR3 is CASSLTGGVRYEQYF. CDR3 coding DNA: TGTGCCAGCAGTTTGACAGGGGGCGTTAGGTACGAGCAGTACTTC.

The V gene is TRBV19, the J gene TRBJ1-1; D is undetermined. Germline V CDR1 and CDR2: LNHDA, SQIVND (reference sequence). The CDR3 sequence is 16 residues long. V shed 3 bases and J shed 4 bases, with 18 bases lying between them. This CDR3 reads CASSIGFDARRTEAFF. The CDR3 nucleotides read TGTGCCAGTAGTATCGGGTTTGACGCCCGGCGCACTGAAGCTTTCTTT.

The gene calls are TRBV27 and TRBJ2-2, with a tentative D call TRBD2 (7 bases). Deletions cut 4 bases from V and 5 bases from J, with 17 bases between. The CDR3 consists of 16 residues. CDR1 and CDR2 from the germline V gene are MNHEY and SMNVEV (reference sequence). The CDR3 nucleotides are TGTGCCAGCAGTTCCCCTACAGGGAGGGGGACCGGGGAGCTGTTTTTT. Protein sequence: CASSSPTGRGTGELFF.

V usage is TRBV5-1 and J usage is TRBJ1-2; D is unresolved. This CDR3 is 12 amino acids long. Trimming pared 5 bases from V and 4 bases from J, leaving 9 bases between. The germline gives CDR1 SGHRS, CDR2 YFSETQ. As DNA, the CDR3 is TGCGCCAGCAGTCTAGAGACCTATGGCTACACCTTC. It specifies CASSLETYGYTF.

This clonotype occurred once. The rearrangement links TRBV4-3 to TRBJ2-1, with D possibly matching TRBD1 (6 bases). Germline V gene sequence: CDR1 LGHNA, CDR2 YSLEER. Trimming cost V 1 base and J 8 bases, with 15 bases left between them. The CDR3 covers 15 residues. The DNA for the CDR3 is TGCGCCAGCAGCCAAGTTGCAGGGGACGCTTATGAGCAGTTCTTC. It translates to CASSQVAGDAYEQFF.

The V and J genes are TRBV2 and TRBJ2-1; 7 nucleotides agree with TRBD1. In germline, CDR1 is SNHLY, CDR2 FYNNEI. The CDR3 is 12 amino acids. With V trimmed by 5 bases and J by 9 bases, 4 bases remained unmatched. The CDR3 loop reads CASSLGTAEQFF. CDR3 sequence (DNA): TGTGCCAGCAGTCTTGGGACAGCTGAGCAGTTCTTC.

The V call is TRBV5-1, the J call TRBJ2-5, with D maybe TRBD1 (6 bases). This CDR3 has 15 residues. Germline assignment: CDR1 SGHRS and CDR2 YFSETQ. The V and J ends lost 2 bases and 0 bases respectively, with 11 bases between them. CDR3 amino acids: CASSFAGADQETQYF. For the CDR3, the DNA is TGCGCCAGCAGCTTCGCAGGGGCCGACCAAGAGACCCAGTACTTC.

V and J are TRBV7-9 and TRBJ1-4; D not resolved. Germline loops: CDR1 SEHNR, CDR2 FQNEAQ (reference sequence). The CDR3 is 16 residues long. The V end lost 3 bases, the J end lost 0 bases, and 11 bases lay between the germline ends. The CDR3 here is CASSLFTAATNEKLFF. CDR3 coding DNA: TGTGCCAGCAGCTTGTTCACGGCCGCAACTAATGAAAAACTGTTTTTT.

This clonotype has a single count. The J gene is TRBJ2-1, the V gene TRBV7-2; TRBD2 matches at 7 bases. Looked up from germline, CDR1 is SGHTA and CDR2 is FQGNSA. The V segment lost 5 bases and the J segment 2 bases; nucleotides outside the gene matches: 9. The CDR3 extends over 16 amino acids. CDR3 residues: CASSPGLAETYNEQFF. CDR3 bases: TGTGCCAGCAGCCCGGGCCTAGCGGAGACCTACAATGAGCAGTTCTTC.

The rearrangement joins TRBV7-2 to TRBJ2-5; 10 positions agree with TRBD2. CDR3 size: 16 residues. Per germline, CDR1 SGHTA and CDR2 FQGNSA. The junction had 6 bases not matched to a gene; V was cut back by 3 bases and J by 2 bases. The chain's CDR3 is CASSFSGLAPQETQYF. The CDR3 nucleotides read TGTGCCAGCAGCTTTTCGGGACTAGCGCCGCAAGAGACCCAGTACTTC.

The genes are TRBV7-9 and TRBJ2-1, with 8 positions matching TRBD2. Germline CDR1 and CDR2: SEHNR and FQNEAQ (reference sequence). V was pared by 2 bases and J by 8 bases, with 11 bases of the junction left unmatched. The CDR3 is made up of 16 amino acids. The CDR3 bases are TGTGCCAGCAGCTTAAGCCGCGCGGGAGGCGCGGATGAGCAGTTCTTC. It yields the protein CASSLSRAGGADEQFF.

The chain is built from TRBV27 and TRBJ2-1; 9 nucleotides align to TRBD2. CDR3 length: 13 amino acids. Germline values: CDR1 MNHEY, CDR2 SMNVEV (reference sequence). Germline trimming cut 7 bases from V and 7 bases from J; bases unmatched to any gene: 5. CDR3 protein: CASTAGGFNEQFF. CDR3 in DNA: TGTGCCAGCACCGCGGGGGGGTTTAATGAGCAGTTCTTC.

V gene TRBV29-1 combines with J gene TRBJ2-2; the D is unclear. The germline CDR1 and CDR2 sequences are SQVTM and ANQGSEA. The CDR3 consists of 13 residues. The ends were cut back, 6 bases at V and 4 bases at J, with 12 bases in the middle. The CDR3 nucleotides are TGCAGCGTGATTATTGTGGGCACCGGGGAGCTGTTTTTT. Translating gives CSVIIVGTGELFF.